The T cell receptor (beta chain) under discussion was sequenced for a study of shared clonotypes between healthy human individuals. Study as a whole: CD4 naive cells filled three plates per donor, CD4 memory three, CD8 naive two and CD8 memory one.

Produced via immunoSEQ multiplex PCR; TCRdb's table is partial and in-frame only. The profile shows millions of clones, roughly 91% of them singletons. Study findings and constraints: Clonotype sharing levels among donors were expected to vary with sequencing depth. Researchers found naive subsets generally carried larger estimated richness than memory subsets.

Comment on this clone: The antigen remains unidentified.

Only CD45RO-negative cells positively selected for CCR7 counted as naive CD8 cells, so terminally differentiated effector memory CD45RA+ cells were excluded. Material for sequencing was naive CD8+ T cells from PBMCs. This receptor was obtained from a man aged 18 to 29 in good health. Some clones in this sample may be carry-over from other donors' samples.

Here the CDR3 reads CASSLAASGSTDTQYF. In nucleotides, the CDR3 is TGTGCCAGCAGCTTAGCGGCTAGCGGGAGCACAGATACGCAGTATTTT. This chain links TRBV7-8 with TRBJ2-3; 8 bases match TRBD2. This CDR3 contains 16 residues. The V gene end was trimmed by 0 bases and the J gene end by 0 bases; junction bases not matched to a gene: 2. Germline lookup yields CDR1 SGHVS and CDR2 FQNEAQ.